This paragraph reports one TCR beta chain. Its specificity is not known. Germline V gene data show CDR1 as SGHVS and CDR2 as FQNEAQ. The CDR3 contains 13 residues. Deletions cut 8 bases from V and 3 bases from J, with 13 bases between. The entry originates in a study of cytotoxic CD8 clonotypes in ibrutinib-treated CLL. Study as a whole: Complete response was seen in 2 patients and partial in approximately 25; some 12 progressed and some 14 stayed remitted after a median 68 months. General study results and limits: Increased clonality at ibrutinib response gave way to a return toward baseline at progression.

Here immunoSEQ multiplex PCR was the method, and the copy in TCRdb shows in-frame clones only, minus some. The sample yields approximately 190,000 clones, nearly 80% seen once. The sample consisted of PBMCs, taken after 12 months of ibrutinib treatment. The sequence was obtained from a human donor with chronic lymphocytic leukemia. The chain has TRBV7-8 and TRBJ2-5; D is possibly TRBD1 (7 bases). Here the CDR3 DNA reads TGTGCCAGCGGAGGGGGCGACGAAGAGACCCAGTACTTC. It is translated as CASGGGDEETQYF. Together with reference TRBV7-8 and TRBJ2-5, the CDR3 gives the full variable domain: GAGVSQSPRYKVAKRGQDVALRCDPISGHVSLFWYQQALGQGPEFLTYFQNEAQLDKSGLPSDRFFAERPEGSVSTLKIQRTQQEDSAVYLCASGGGDEETQYFGPGTRLLVL.